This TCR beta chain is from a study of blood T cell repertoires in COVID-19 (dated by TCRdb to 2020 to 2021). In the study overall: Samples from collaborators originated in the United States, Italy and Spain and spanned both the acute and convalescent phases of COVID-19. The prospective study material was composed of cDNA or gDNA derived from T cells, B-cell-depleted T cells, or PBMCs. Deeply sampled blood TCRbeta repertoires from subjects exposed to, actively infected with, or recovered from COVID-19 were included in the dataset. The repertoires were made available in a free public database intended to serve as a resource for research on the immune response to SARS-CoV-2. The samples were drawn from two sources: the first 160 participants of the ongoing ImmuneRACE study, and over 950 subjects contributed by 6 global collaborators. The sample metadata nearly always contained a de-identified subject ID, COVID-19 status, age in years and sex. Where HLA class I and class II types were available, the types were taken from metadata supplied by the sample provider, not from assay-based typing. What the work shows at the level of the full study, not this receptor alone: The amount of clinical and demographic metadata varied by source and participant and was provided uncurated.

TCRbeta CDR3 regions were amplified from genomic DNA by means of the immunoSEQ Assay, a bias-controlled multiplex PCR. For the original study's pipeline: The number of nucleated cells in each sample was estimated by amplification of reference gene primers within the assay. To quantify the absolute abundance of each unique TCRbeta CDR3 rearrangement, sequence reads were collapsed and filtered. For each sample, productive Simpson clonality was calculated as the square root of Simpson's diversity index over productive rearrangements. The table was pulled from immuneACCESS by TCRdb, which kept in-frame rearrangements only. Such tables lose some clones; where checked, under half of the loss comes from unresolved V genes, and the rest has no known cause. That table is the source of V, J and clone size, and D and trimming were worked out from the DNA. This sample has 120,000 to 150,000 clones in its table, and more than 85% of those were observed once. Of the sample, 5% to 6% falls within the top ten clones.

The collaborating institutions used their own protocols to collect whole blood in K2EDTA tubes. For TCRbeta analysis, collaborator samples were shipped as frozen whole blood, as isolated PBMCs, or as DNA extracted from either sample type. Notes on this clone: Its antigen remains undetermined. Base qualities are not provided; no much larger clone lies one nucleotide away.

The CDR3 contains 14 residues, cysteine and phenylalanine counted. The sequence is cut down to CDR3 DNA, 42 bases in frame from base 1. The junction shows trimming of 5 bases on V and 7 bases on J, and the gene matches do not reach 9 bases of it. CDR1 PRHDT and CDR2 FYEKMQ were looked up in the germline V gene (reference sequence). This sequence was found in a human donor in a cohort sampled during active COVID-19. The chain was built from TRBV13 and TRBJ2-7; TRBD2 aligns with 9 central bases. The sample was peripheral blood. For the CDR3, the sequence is CASSTGLAPGEQYF. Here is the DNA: TGTGCCAGCAGCACCGGACTAGCGCCGGGGGAGCAGTACTTC.